The present T cell receptor (beta chain) was sequenced within a study of T cells in Graves' hyperthyroidism and ophthalmopathy. Germline values: CDR1 SGHNT, CDR2 YENEEA. The CDR3 spans 15 residues. The V and J ends lost 5 bases and 5 bases, in that order; junction bases with no gene match: 2. The sample holds a few counts of this clonotype. What it recognizes is unknown. Reasons for excluding patients were uncontrolled infection, other autoimmune disease, pregnancy or lactation. Clinical symptoms, serum thyroxine and TRAb, thyroid ultrasound and orbital computed tomography together formed the diagnostic basis. What was amplified from RNA transcripts were TCR beta CDR3 regions. Initially, a first-round RT-PCR of the TCR CDR3 employed the HTBI primer set. Via MiXCR, TCRdb re-called the multiplex PCR reads, giving one row per CDR3 protein. The sample records about 300,000 distinct CDR3 sequences, approximately 26% being singletons.

Study-level findings and limits: Most clonotypes expanded in thyroid above 0.001 were likewise present in blood.

The receptor was derived from a man aged 40-49 years with Graves' hyperthyroidism that later progressed to Graves' ophthalmopathy. The chain recombines TRBV11-3 with TRBJ2-2, with TRBD2 identical over 13 bases. The sample taken for sequencing was blood. The CDR3 region is CASSTGLAGTGELFF. CDR3 nucleotide sequence: TGTGCCAGCAGCACGGGACTAGCGGGAACCGGGGAGCTGTTTTTT.